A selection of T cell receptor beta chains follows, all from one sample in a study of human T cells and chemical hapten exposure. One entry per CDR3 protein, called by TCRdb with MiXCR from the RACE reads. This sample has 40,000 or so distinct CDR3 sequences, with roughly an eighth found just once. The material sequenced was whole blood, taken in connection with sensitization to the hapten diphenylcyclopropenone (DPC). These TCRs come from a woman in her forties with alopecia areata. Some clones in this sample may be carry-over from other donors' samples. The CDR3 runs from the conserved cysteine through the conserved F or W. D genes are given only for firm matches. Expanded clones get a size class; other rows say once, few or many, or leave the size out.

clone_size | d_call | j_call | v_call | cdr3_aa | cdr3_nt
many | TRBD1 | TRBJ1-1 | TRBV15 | CATSREQGMNTEAFF | TGTGCCACCAGCAGAGAACAGGGGATGAACACTGAAGCTTTCTTT
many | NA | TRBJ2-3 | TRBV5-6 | CASSLGDEDTQYF | TGTGCCAGCAGCTTGGGGGATGAAGATACGCAGTATTTT
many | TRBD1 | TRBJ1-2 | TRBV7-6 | CASSLEDRGGGYTF | TGTGCCAGCAGCTTAGAGGACAGGGGAGGAGGCTACACCTTC
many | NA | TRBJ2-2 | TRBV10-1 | CASSEGGPTGELFF | TGCGCCAGCAGTGAAGGGGGTCCCACCGGGGAGCTGTTTTTT
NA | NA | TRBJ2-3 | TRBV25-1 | CASSDRDKDTQYF | TGTGCCAGCAGTGACCGGGACAAAGATACGCAGTATTTT
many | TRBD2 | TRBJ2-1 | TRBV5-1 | CASGRAGGVFHEQFF | TGCGCCAGCGGTCGAGCGGGAGGAGTTTTCCATGAGCAGTTCTTC
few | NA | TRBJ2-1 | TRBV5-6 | CASSRDFLSYNEQFF | TGTGCCAGCAGCCGGGACTTCCTTTCCTACAATGAGCAGTTCTTC
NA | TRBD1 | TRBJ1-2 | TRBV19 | CASSISAGGYGYTF | TGTGCCAGTAGTATATCGGCAGGGGGCTATGGCTACACCTTC
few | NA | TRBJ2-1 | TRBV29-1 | CSVKQGDTNQFF | TGCAGCGTAAAACAGGGAGACACGAATCAGTTCTTC
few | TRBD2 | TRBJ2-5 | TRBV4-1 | CASSQDPLAGQAETQYF | TGCGCCAGCAGCCAAGACCCGCTAGCGGGCCAGGCAGAGACCCAGTACTTC
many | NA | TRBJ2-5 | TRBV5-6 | CASRNRNQETQYF | TGTGCCAGCAGGAACAGAAACCAAGAGACCCAGTACTTC
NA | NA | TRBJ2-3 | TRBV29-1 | CSVRGVPDTQYF | TGCAGCGTCCGCGGGGTCCCGGATACGCAGTATTTT
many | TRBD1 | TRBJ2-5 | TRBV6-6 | CASRSGQGETQYF | TGTGCCAGCAGGAGCGGACAGGGCGAGACCCAGTACTTC
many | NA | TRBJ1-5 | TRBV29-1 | CSVGAYSNQPQHF | TGCAGCGTTGGGGCCTATAGCAATCAGCCCCAGCATTTT
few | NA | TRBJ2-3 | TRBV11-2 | CASSPGLRDTQYF | TGTGCCAGCAGCCCGGGGCTTCGAGATACGCAGTATTTT
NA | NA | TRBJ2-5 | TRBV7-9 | CASSSRGNPGETQYF | TGTGCCAGCAGCTCCCGTGGGAACCCGGGAGAGACCCAGTACTTC